This TCR beta chain was captured by sequencing in a study of T-cell reconstitution after alpha-beta-depleted transplantation in children. As to this clonotype: Germline is not matched at one junction end, which may reflect a read error.

Library preparation (for TCRbeta) was performed with unique molecular identifiers. TCRdb redid the calling of the PCR reads with MiXCR, one entry per CDR3 protein. Found here are around 380,000 distinct CDR3 sequences, around 9.9% of them singletons; the top ten hold roughly 5.5%. The germline CDR1 and CDR2 sequences are SGHRS and YFSETQ. CDR3 length equals 13 residues. Sample: PBMCs from the stem cell graft donor, taken from the stem cell graft. The gene calls are TRBV5-1 and TRBJ1-1; D is unresolved. The receptor comes from a human donor who donated a stem cell graft to a child with acute myeloid leukemia. Written as DNA, the CDR3 is TGCGCCGGCAGCTTGGCGGAGAACACTGAAGCTTTCTTT. It yields the protein CAGSLAENTEAFF.